This TCR beta chain was sequenced in a study of shared clonotypes between healthy human individuals. Study-level information: Donor ages ranged 18 to 49 years: a couple of women, three men. Study-level findings and limits: Memory subsets had estimated richness that was generally smaller than that of naive subsets.

The genomic DNA of each subset was split evenly across several immunoSEQ plates. As originally analysed: Without quality scores, immunoSEQ junctional reads could not be filtered like full-length reads. The assay was immunoSEQ multiplex PCR, and TCRdb's table has in-frame clones only and misses some. That table is the source of V, J and clone size, and D and trimming were worked out from the DNA. The sample lists 1,400,000 or so clones; approximately 98.5% were seen once. Notes on this clone: Its antigen is not identified.

Trimming stripped 7 bases from V and 0 bases from J, with 18 bases between. This CDR3 contains 17 residues. The V gene's germline CDR1 is MNHEY and CDR2 SMNVEV (reference sequence). The chain links TRBV27 to TRBJ2-2; possible D gene TRBD2, 6 bases. The clonotype was recovered from a man aged 30 to 45 in good health. Sequenced material: naive CD4+ T cells sorted from blood. Subset denoted: CD45RA+ positively selected. The CDR3 is CASTFLGTLANTGELFF. The CDR3 DNA follows: TGTGCCAGCACCTTCCTGGGGACTCTCGCGAACACCGGGGAGCTGTTTTTT.